The 24 T cell receptor beta chains below were found in one sample sequenced in a study of shared clonotypes between healthy human individuals. Libraries were prepared by immunoSEQ multiplex PCR; TCRdb keeps only in-frame clonotypes and omits some of them. In the table there are 950,000 to 1,100,000 clones, around four fifths of which are singletons. The sample was memory CD4+ T cells sorted from blood. Subset given: CD45RA-negative fraction. Receptor source: a man in his late teens or twenties in good health.

V and J are TRBV5-1 and TRBJ2-7; D gene unclear. Per the germline V gene, CDR1 is SGHRS and CDR2 is YFSETQ. This CDR3 region has 14 residues. Trimming removed 0 bases at V and 5 bases at J, with 12 bases between. The CDR3 nucleotides are TGCGCCAGCAGCTTGGAATCGAGGACGGACGAGCAGTACTTC. Translation: CASSLESRTDEQYF.

The sample holds a few counts of this clone. The V call is TRBV5-1, the J call TRBJ2-2, with TRBD1 matching 7 bases. After removal of 4 bases from V and 1 base from J, the junction contained 4 bases not matched to a gene. Germline CDR1 is SGHRS and CDR2 is YFSETQ. The CDR3 covers 15 residues. The CDR3 loop reads CASSRTGQNTGELFF. The CDR3 DNA follows: TGCGCCAGCAGCAGGACAGGACAGAACACCGGGGAGCTGTTTTTT.

The gene calls are TRBV9 and TRBJ2-1, with a weak D call TRBD1 (6 bases). This CDR3 has 20 residues. The V gene's germline CDR1 is SGDLS and CDR2 YYNGEE. Trimming cost V 0 bases and J 1 base, with 23 bases left between them. The DNA for the CDR3 is TGTGCCAGCAGCGTAGGCCCAGGGGATTTCTCTCTCGGGTCCTACAATGAGCAGTTCTTC. Translated: CASSVGPGDFSLGSYNEQFF.

The chain has TRBV9 and TRBJ1-1; 7 bases match TRBD1. After removal of 4 bases from V and 4 bases from J, the junction contained 10 bases not matched to a gene. This CDR3 is 15 amino acids long. CDR1 and CDR2 (germline): SGDLS, YYNGEE. The CDR3 loop reads CASSTRTGPGTEAFF. The CDR3 DNA reads TGTGCCAGCAGCACCCGGACAGGCCCGGGCACTGAAGCTTTCTTT.

The J gene is TRBJ2-3, the V gene TRBV18; 12 positions match TRBD2. J lost 7 bases, V lost 3 bases, and 8 bases had no gene match. CDR3 length: 16 amino acids. Germline CDR1 and CDR2: KGHSH and LQKENI. CDR3 sequence (DNA): TGTGCCAGCTCACCTCAATCGACTAGCGGGGGTAATACGCAGTATTTT. Protein sequence: CASSPQSTSGGNTQYF.

The rearrangement links TRBV29-1 to TRBJ2-3, with a tentative D call TRBD2 (6 bases). Germline V gives CDR1 SQVTM, CDR2 ANQGSEA. The CDR3 loop spans 14 amino acids. Trimming stripped 4 bases from V and 3 bases from J, with 14 bases between. CDR3 DNA: TGCAGCGTTGTACGCGGGGTGGGTACAGATACGCAGTATTTT. The encoded protein is CSVVRGVGTDTQYF.

This clone was observed a few times. The rearrangement uses TRBV19 and TRBJ1-1, with no clear D. The CDR3 has 13 amino acids. The V gene's germline CDR1 is LNHDA and CDR2 SQIVND (reference sequence). The germline V and J ends were trimmed by 4 bases and 0 bases, with 6 bases remaining between them. This CDR3 is CASSKVVNTEAFF. In DNA form, the CDR3 reads TGTGCCAGTAGTAAGGTGGTGAACACTGAAGCTTTCTTT.

This clone has a handful of counts. This chain links TRBV15 with TRBJ1-1, with D hard to call. Germline V CDR1 and CDR2: LNHNV, YYDKDF (reference sequence). Trimming took off 5 bases at V and 0 bases at J, with 16 bases between the two ends. CDR3 length: 16 amino acids. This CDR3 reads CATSGAGGGVNTEAFF. In nucleotides, the CDR3 is TGTGCCACCAGCGGTGCCGGAGGCGGGGTGAACACTGAAGCTTTCTTT. Full variable domain (rest looked up from reference TRBV15 and TRBJ1-1): DAMVIQNPRYQVTQFGKPVTLSCSQTLNHNVMYWYQQKSSQAPKLLFHYYDKDFNNEADTPDNFQSRRPNTSFCFLDIRSPGLGDTAMYLCATSGAGGGVNTEAFFGQGTRLTVV.

The chain carries TRBV23-1 and TRBJ2-5; TRBD1 might be the D (6 bases). TRBV23-1 is recorded as an ORF, its role being uncertain. V lost 4 bases to trimming and J lost 5 bases, with 14 bases between them. The CDR3 length is 14 residues. The CDR3 loop is CASSLNRAEETQYF. The CDR3 region has the DNA TGCGCCAGCAGTCTCAACAGGGCGGAGGAGACCCAGTACTTC.

This rearrangement joins TRBV27 to TRBJ2-5; 8 positions match TRBD1. The CDR3 covers 22 residues. Germline CDR1 is MNHEY and CDR2 is SMNVEV (reference sequence). The V and J ends lost 6 bases and 0 bases, in that order; junction bases with no gene match: 27. The CDR3 is CASSSRDGQGTNKELYQETQYF. In DNA, the CDR3 is TGTGCCAGCAGCTCCCGGGATGGACAGGGTACAAACAAAGAATTGTACCAAGAGACCCAGTACTTC.

The chain employs TRBV21-1 and TRBJ2-2; the table assigns TRBD1, which was not confirmed against the DNA. TRBV21-1 is reported as a pseudogene. The CDR3 sequence is 14 residues long. CDR3 amino acids: CASSKPEDTGELFF. As DNA, the CDR3 is TGTGCCAGCAGCAAACCAGAAGACACCGGGGAGCTGTTTTTT.

The chain combines TRBV28 with TRBJ1-1, with a possible D match to TRBD1 (6 bases). V was trimmed by 5 bases and J by 2 bases, leaving 18 bases between them. The CDR3 is 16 amino acids. The germline V gene has CDR1 MDHEN and CDR2 SYDVKM. The CDR3 sequence: CASSTPGKGGNTEAFF. The CDR3 DNA reads as TGTGCCAGCAGTACGCCCGGGAAGGGGGGAAACACTGAAGCTTTCTTT.

V gene TRBV5-1 combines with J gene TRBJ1-2, with D possibly matching TRBD1 (6 bases). The CDR3 is 14 amino acids. V was trimmed by 4 bases and J by 6 bases, leaving 16 bases between them. Germline CDR1 reads SGHRS; CDR2 reads YFSETQ. CDR3 in amino acids: CASSQDSTLDGYTF. CDR3 in DNA: TGCGCCAGCAGCCAGGACAGCACTTTGGATGGCTACACCTTC.

This sequence joins TRBV7-2 and TRBJ1-5; 8 positions match TRBD1. The length of the CDR3 is 15 residues. Germline V lookup: CDR1 SGHTA, CDR2 FQGNSA. The J segment lost 5 bases and the V segment lost 5 bases, leaving 8 bases of the junction unmatched. CDR3 region: CASSARTGYDQPQHF. DNA of the CDR3: TGTGCCAGCAGCGCCCGGACAGGGTATGATCAGCCCCAGCATTTT.

The chain employs TRBV6-6 and TRBJ1-5; the match to TRBD1 covers 8 bases. The V segment lost 10 bases and the J segment 7 bases; nucleotides outside the gene matches: 9. The CDR3 is 13 residues long. CDR1 and CDR2 (germline): MNHNY, SVGAGI (reference sequence). CDR3 residues: CATRGQGGQPQHF. CDR3 DNA sequence: TGTGCCACCAGGGGGCAGGGAGGCCAGCCCCAGCATTTT.

This clone was counted a few times. The J gene is TRBJ2-2, the V gene TRBV7-9, with 7 bases fitting TRBD1. The CDR3 extends over 13 amino acids. Trimming cost V 5 bases and J 6 bases; bases outside gene matches: 3. Germline CDR1 reads SEHNR; CDR2 reads FQNEAQ (reference sequence). The CDR3, as DNA: TGTGCCAGCAGCATACAGGGGCCCGGGGAGCTGTTTTTT. Translation: CASSIQGPGELFF.

The DNA for the CDR3 is TGCGCCAGCAGCCCTAGCGGGAGAGGCACAGATACGCAGTATTTT. This translates into CASSPSGRGTDTQYF. This chain uses TRBV4-3 with TRBJ2-3; 10 positions agree with TRBD2. The J segment lost 1 base and the V segment lost 4 bases, leaving 2 bases of the junction unmatched. The CDR3 totals 15 residues. Germline V gene data show CDR1 as LGHNA and CDR2 as YSLEER.

The chain's CDR3 is CASSTSAGRTNTGELFF. DNA for the CDR3: TGTGCCAGTAGTACCAGTGCAGGGCGAACGAACACCGGGGAGCTGTTTTTT. The chain couples TRBV19 to TRBJ2-2; D might be TRBD1 (5 bases). This CDR3 has 17 residues. Germline V gene data show CDR1 as LNHDA and CDR2 as SQIVND (reference sequence). V lost 4 bases and J 0 bases, leaving 15 bases between the germline ends.

V is TRBV6-5 and J is TRBJ1-2; 7 bases are shared with TRBD1. This CDR3 contains 12 residues. CDR1 is MNHEY, CDR2 SVGAGI, per germline. V lost 7 bases and J lost 9; bases outside the gene matches: 8. The CDR3 sequence: CASTRQGWSYTF. CDR3 nucleotides: TGTGCCAGCACCCGACAGGGTTGGAGCTACACCTTC.

The V gene is TRBV4-3, the J gene TRBJ2-7; the match to TRBD1 covers 9 bases. V shed 6 bases, J shed 2 bases, and the junction held 5 bases outside the gene matches. CDR3 length: 14 amino acids. Germline values: CDR1 LGHNA, CDR2 YSLEER. The CDR3 sequence is CASRLGQGPYEQYF. CDR3 DNA: TGCGCCAGCAGGCTGGGACAGGGTCCCTACGAGCAGTACTTC.

CDR3 sequence: CASSVSGGALGELFF. CDR3 DNA sequence: TGTGCCAGCAGCGTTAGCGGGGGGGCCCTCGGGGAGCTGTTTTTT. This chain joins TRBV13 and TRBJ2-2, with 11 bases fitting TRBD2. Trimming took 5 bases from V and 7 from J; bases not matched to a gene: 6. From germline, CDR1 is PRHDT and CDR2 FYEKMQ (reference sequence). This CDR3 is 15 amino acids long.

This clone was recorded once. V usage is TRBV28 and J usage is TRBJ2-5; D may be TRBD2 (5 bases). Germline CDR1 MDHEN, CDR2 SYDVKM. The V and J ends lost 4 bases and 11 bases respectively, with 23 bases between them. The CDR3 runs 15 residues. As DNA, the CDR3 is TGTGCCAGCAGTTCCCCCGGCGGGTGGGAGAGAGAGCAGTACTTC. Encoded protein: CASSSPGGWEREQYF.

A word on this clone: A far larger clone lies a single base away; this is likely a read error. This same CDR3 is encoded by further DNA sequences in the sample. This chain links TRBV5-4 with TRBJ1-2, with a weak D call TRBD1 (6 bases). CDR1 is SGHNT, CDR2 YYREEE, per germline (reference sequence). The CDR3 runs 13 residues. Trimming took off 3 bases at V and 2 bases at J, with 8 bases between the two ends. The CDR3 protein is CASSSGQNYGYTF. The CDR3 DNA reads TGTGCCAGCAGCTCCGGACAGAACTATGGCTACACCTTC. The full variable domain, completed using reference TRBV5-4 and TRBJ1-2, is ETGVTQSPTHLIKTRGQQVTLRCSSQSGHNTVSWYQQALGQGPQFIFQYYREEENGRGNFPPRFSGLQFPNYSSELNVNALELDDSALYLCASSSGQNYGYTFGSGTRLTVV.

The rearrangement links TRBV6-5 to TRBJ2-2; 10 bases are shared with TRBD1. Germline CDR1 is MNHEY and CDR2 is SVGAGI. The CDR3 consists of 15 residues. The V segment lost 6 bases and the J segment 4 bases; nucleotides outside the gene matches: 5. This CDR3 reads CASRRTGGGTGELFF. CDR3 bases: TGTGCCAGCAGGAGGACAGGGGGAGGCACCGGGGAGCTGTTTTTT.